This TCR beta chain was observed in a study of T cell changes during pregnancy in multiple sclerosis. CDR1 is SEHNR, CDR2 FQNEAQ, per germline (reference sequence). The V end was cut by 5 bases, the J end by 6 bases, with 9 bases between. CDR3 length: 12 residues. TCRdb keeps only in-frame clones here, not all; method: immunoSEQ multiplex PCR. The table records tens of thousands of clones, around 93% of them present only once. This chain uses TRBV7-9 with TRBJ2-3, with a weak D call TRBD1 (6 bases). Specimen: CD8+ T cells from peripheral blood mononuclear cells, collected after pregnancy. The TCR originated in a female donor with multiple sclerosis, enrolled in a pregnancy study. The CDR3, as DNA: TGTGCCAGCAGCCAAAGGGGGGATACGCAGTATTTT. As protein: CASSQRGDTQYF.